This T cell receptor beta chain derives from a study of blood T cells in healthy people across ages. The V gene's germline CDR1 is SGDLS and CDR2 YYNGEE. Losses at the gene ends were 0 bases for V and 0 bases for J; bases not matched to a gene: 7. This CDR3 spans 18 amino acids. With a J-beta primer mix and a sample-barcoded 5' primer, a second PCR ran roughly 7 to 11 cycles. TCRdb ran MiXCR on the 5' RACE reads and lists one entry per CDR3 protein. The sample yields 700,000 to 900,000 distinct CDR3 sequences, 25% to 30% seen once. Concerning this clonotype itself: Its matching antigen is unknown.

General study findings and limits: PBMCs were not sorted, which prevented a conclusive comparison of naive versus antigen-experienced cells.

These data were also filed under a second study, of T cells of mothers and their children. From that second work: Unrelated pairs and related pairs have their TCR recombination output shaped similarly by thymic selection.

The origin of this receptor is a boy aged 5 to 17 in good health. Material: blood. This chain uses TRBV9 with TRBJ2-4, with 9 positions matching TRBD2. CDR3 amino acids: CASSVGASGVLAKNIQYF. The CDR3 DNA is TGTGCCAGCAGCGTAGGAGCTAGCGGGGTCCTAGCCAAAAACATTCAGTACTTC.